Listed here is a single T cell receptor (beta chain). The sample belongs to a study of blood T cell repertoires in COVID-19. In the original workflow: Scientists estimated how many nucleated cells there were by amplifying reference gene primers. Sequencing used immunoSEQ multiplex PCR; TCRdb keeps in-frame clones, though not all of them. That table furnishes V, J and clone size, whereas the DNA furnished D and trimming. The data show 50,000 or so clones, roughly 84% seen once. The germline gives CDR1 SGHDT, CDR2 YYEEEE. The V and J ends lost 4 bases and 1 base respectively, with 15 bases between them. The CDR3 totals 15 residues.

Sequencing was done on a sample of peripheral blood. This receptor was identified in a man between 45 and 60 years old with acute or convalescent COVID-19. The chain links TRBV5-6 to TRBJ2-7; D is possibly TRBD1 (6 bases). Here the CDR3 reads CASSPPGTISYEQYF. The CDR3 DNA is TGTGCCAGCAGCCCCCCCGGGACAATTTCCTACGAGCAGTACTTC.